The source of this T cell receptor beta chain is a study of radiation and T cells in renal cell carcinoma. Repertoires were generated with immunoSEQ multiplex PCR, while TCRdb's copy carries only in-frame clones and drops some. This repertoire shows 20,000 or so clones, approximately 54% found once; its top ten account for approximately 21%. The treatment: treatment-naive control, cytoreductive nephrectomy. This clone was picked up a small number of times. The specimen was tumor tissue, collected from a patient whose treatment was nephrectomy without radiotherapy. This receptor was taken from a human donor with renal cell carcinoma.

The DNA of the CDR3 is TGTGCCAGCAGCTCTGCGCAAGAGCAGTACTTC. Translation: CASSSAQEQYF. This chain links TRBV2 with TRBJ2-7; D unclear. Trimming stripped 6 bases from V and 7 bases from J, with 10 bases between. The CDR3 extends over 11 amino acids. Germline CDR1 is SNHLY and CDR2 is FYNNEI.